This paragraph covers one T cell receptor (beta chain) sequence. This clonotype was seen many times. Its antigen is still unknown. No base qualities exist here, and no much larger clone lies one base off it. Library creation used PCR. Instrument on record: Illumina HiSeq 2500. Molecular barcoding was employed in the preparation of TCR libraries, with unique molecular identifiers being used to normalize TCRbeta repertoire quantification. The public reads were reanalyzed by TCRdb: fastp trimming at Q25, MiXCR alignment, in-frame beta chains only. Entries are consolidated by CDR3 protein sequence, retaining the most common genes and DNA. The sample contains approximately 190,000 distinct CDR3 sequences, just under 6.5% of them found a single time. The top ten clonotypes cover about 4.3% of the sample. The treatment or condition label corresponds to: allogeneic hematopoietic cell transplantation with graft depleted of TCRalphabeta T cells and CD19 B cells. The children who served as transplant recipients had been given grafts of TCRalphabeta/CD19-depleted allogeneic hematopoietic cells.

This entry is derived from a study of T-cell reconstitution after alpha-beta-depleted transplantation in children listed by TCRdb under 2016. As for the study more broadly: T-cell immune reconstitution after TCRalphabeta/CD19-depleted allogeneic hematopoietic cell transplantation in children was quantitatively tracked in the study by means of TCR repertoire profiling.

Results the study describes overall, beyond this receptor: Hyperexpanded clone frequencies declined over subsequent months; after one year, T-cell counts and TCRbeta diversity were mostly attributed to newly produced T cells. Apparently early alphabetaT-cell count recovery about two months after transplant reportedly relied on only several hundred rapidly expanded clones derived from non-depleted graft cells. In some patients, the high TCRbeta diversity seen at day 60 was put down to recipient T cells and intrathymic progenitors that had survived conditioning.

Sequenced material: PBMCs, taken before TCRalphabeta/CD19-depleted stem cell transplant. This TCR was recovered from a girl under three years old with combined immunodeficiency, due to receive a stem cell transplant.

CDR3 sequence: CASSPLLDRPVSGSRSSYNEQFF. The DNA sequence is as follows: TGTGCCAGCAGTCCCTTACTCGACAGGCCAGTTAGCGGGAGTCGAAGCTCCTACAATGAGCAGTTCTTC. The chain joins TRBV6-4 to TRBJ2-1; TRBD2 lines up with 9 middle nucleotides. From its cysteine to its phenylalanine, the CDR3 spans 23 amino acids. The kept DNA is CDR3 alone, 69 bases in frame from the first base. Sequences MRHNA (CDR1) and SNTAGT (CDR2) are obtained from the germline V gene. For this chain, trimming is 5 bases at the V end and 0 bases at the J end, and the number of junction bases without a gene match is 26.